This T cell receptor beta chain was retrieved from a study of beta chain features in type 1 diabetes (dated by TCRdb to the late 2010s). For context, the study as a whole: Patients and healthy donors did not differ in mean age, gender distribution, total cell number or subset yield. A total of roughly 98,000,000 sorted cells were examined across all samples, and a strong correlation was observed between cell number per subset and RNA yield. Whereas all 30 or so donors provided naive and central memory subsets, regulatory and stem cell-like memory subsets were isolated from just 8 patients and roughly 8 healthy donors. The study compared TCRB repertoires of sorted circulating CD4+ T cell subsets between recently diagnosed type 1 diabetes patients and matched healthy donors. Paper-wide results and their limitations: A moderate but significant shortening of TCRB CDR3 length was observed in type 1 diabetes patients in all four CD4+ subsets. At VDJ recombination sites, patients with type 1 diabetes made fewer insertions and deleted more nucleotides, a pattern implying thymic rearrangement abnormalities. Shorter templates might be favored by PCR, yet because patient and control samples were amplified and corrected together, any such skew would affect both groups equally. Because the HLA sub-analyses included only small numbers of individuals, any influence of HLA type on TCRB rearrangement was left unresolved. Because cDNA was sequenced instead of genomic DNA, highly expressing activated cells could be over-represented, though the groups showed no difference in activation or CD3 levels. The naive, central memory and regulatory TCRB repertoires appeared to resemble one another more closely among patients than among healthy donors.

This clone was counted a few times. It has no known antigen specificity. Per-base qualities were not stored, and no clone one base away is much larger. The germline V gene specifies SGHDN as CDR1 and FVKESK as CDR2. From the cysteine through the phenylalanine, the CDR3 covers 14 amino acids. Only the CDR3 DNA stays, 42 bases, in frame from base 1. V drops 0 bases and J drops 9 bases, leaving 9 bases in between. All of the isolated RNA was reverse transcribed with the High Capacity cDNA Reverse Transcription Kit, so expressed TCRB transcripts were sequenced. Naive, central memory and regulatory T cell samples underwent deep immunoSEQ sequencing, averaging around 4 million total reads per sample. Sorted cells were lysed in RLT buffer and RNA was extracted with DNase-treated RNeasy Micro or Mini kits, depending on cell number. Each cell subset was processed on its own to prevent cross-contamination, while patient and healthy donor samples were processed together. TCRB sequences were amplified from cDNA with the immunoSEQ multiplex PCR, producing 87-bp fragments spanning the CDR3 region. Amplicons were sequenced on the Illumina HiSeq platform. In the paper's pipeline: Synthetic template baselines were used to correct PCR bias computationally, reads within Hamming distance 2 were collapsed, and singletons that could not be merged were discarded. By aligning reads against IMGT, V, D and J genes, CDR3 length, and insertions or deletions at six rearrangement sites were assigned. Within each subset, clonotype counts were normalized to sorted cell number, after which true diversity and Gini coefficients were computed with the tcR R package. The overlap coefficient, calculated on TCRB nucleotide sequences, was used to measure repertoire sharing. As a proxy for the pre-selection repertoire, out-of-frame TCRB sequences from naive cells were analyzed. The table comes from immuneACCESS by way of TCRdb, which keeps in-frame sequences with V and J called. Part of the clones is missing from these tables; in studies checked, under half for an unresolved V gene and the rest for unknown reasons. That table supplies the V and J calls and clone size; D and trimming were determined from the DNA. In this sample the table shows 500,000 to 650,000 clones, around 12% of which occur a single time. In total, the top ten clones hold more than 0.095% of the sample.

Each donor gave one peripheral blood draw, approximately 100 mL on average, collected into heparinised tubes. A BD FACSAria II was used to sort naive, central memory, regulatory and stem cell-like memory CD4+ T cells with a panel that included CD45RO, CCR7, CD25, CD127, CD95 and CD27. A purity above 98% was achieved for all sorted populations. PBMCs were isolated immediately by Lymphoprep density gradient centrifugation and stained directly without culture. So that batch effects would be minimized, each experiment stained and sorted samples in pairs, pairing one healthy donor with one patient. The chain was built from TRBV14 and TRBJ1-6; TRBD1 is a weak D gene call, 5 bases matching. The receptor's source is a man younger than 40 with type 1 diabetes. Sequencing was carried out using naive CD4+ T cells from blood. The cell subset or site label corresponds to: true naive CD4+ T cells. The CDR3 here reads CASSQEGVASPLHF. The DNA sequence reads TGTGCCAGCAGCCAAGAAGGGGTTGCTTCACCCCTCCACTTT.